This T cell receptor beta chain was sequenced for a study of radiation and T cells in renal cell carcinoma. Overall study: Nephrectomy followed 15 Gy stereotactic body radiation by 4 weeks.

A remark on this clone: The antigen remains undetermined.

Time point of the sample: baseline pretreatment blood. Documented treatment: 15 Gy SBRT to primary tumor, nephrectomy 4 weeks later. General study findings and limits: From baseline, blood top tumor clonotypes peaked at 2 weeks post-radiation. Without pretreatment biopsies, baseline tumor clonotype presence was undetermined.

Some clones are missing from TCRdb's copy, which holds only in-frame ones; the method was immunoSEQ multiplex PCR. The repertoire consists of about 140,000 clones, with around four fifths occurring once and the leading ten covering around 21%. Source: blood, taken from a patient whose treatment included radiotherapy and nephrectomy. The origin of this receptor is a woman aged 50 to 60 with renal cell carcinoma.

In DNA form, the CDR3 reads TGTGCCAGCAGTGAGGGGGGGCCAAGGGAGACCCAGTACTTC. This translates into CASSEGGPRETQYF. This chain links TRBV2 with TRBJ2-5; possible D gene TRBD2, 7 bases. This CDR3 contains 14 residues. The V and J ends lost 3 bases and 5 bases respectively, with 13 bases between them. Germline CDR1 SNHLY, CDR2 FYNNEI.